This T cell receptor (beta chain) was sequenced for a study of cytomegalovirus exposure and HLA in healthy donors. Overall study results and limits: Accurate prediction of most subjects' HLA-A and HLA-B alleles from TCR beta sequences was reported.

Note on this clone: Its antigen remains unknown.

It was with 60 Vbeta and 13 Jbeta primers that the PCR ran. The repertoire was sequenced with immunoSEQ multiplex PCR; TCRdb's copy has only in-frame clones and lacks some. Among roughly 80,000 clones listed, around three quarters were seen once. The V segment lost 8 bases and the J segment 1 base; nucleotides outside the gene matches: 5. This CDR3 region has 15 residues. Germline V lookup: CDR1 MGHDK, CDR2 SYGVNS. The origin of this receptor is a male donor in good health and CMV-seronegative. The chain uses TRBV25-1 and TRBJ1-3; 10 positions agree with TRBD1. Material for sequencing was PBMCs. In nucleotides, the CDR3 is TGTGCCAGCTCGGGGGACAGGGGTTCTGGAAACACCATATATTTT. It translates to CASSGDRGSGNTIYF.